The rows below give T cell receptor beta chains drawn from one sample of a study of blood T cell repertoires in COVID-19. Sequencing was performed with immunoSEQ multiplex PCR; in TCRdb, only in-frame clones are kept and a portion is missing. This repertoire shows around 240,000 clones, around 80% found once; its top ten account for around 1.5%. Input material: peripheral blood. These receptors were collected from a woman aged 40 to 50 who had recovered from COVID-19. The CDR3 runs from the conserved cysteine through the conserved F or W. Each record gives: clone size, D gene, V gene, J gene, CDR3 DNA, CDR3 protein. The D gene is left open where the match is weak. Clone sizes are given selectively: once, few, many, or a class where the clone is expanded.

.	.	TRBV12-3/TRBV12-4	TRBJ2-3	TGTGCCAGCAGTTCCTTTACAGATACGCAGTATTTT	CASSSFTDTQYF
.	TRBD2	TRBV11-2	TRBJ2-1	TGTGCCAGCAGCTTAGTCGGGATAGCGGGGGGCAATGAGCAGTTCTTC	CASSLVGIAGGNEQFF
once	.	TRBV3-1/TRBV3-2	TRBJ2-1	TGTGCCAGCAGCCGAGCGGGCGGGGGCGACTCTTGGTTCTTC	CASSRAGGGDSWFF
.	TRBD2	TRBV3-1/TRBV3-2	TRBJ2-1	TGTGCCAGCAGCCAAGAAGCGGGGGGCCTGTTCTTC	CASSQEAGGLFF
many	TRBD1	TRBV4-3	TRBJ2-5	TGCGCCAGCAGCCAAGATCACCCCTGGACAGGGAAAGAGACCCAGTACTTC	CASSQDHPWTGKETQYF
.	.	TRBV29-1	TRBJ1-3	TGCAGCGTTGGCGGAGGGAACTCTGGAAACACCATATATTTT	CSVGGGNSGNTIYF
.	TRBD1	TRBV24-1	TRBJ2-7	TGTGCCACCAGTGGGGACAGGGGGGGAGACGAGCAGTACTTC	CATSGDRGGDEQYF
.	.	TRBV5-1	TRBJ1-2	TGCGCCAGCAGCCCGGGGGGTGCTCTTAACTATGGCTACACCTTC	CASSPGGALNYGYTF
.	.	TRBV6-5	TRBJ2-7	TGTGCCAGCAGGGGGTGGGGGCCGAGCTCCTACGAGCAGTACTTC	CASRGWGPSSYEQYF
.	TRBD1	TRBV29-1	TRBJ2-7	TGCAGCGTTGGGTACCGGGACAGGGCCCACGAGCAGTACTTC	CSVGYRDRAHEQYF
.	TRBD1	TRBV7-9	TRBJ1-3	TGTGCCAGCAGCCTGCGGGACAGGGCCTCCTCTGGAAACACCATATATTTT	CASSLRDRASSGNTIYF
few	TRBD1	TRBV5-1	TRBJ1-1	TGCGCCAGCAATGAGGGGGCGTTCCCTGGGGACACTGAAGCTTTCTTT	CASNEGAFPGDTEAFF
.	.	TRBV18	TRBJ1-2	TGTGCCAGCTCACCGGCGGCAGCCTATGGCTACACCTTC	CASSPAAAYGYTF
.	.	TRBV28	TRBJ2-3	TGTGCCAGCAGTTTATGGGCAGGGTCACGCACAGATACGCAGTATTTT	CASSLWAGSRTDTQYF
.	.	TRBV29-1	TRBJ1-4	TGCAGCGTGCTAATACAGGATCGAGAAAAACTGTTTTTT	CSVLIQDREKLFF
once	.	TRBV5-6	TRBJ1-2	TGTGCCAGCAGCGCAGGATCCGGAGGCATCTATGGCTACACCTTC	CASSAGSGGIYGYTF
.	TRBD1	TRBV7-9	TRBJ2-5	TGTGCCAGCAGCACCGGACAGGATGAAGAGACCCAGTACTTC	CASSTGQDEETQYF
.	.	TRBV19	TRBJ1-1	TGTGCCAGTAGTTTTCGGAACACTGAAGCTTTCTTT	CASSFRNTEAFF
.	.	TRBV27	TRBJ1-1	TGTGCCAGCAGAGCGCTGAACACTGAAGCTTTCTTT	CASRALNTEAFF
few	TRBD2	TRBV19	TRBJ2-1	TGTGCCAGTAGTATGGGGACTAGCGGTGTACAGTTCTTC	CASSMGTSGVQFF
.	.	TRBV7-9	TRBJ1-2	TGTGCCAGCAGCTTGGGGATCACAGGGCCTGATGGCTACACCTTC	CASSLGITGPDGYTF
.	.	TRBV5-1	TRBJ2-3	TGCGCCAGCAGCTTATATGACAGTAGCACAGATACGCAGTATTTT	CASSLYDSSTDTQYF
.	.	TRBV6-5	TRBJ1-2	TGTGCCAGCAGCCTGAATCCACAGTCTCTTGGCTACACCTTC	CASSLNPQSLGYTF
.	TRBD1	TRBV11-3	TRBJ1-5	TGTGCCAGCAGCTTAGGAGGGACAGTCCAACAGCCCCAGCATTTT	CASSLGGTVQQPQHF
.	.	TRBV28	TRBJ2-2	TGTGCCAGCAGTTTACTTTTGCGCAGGGGCCAACTCACCGGGGAGCTGTTTTTT	CASSLLLRRGQLTGELFF
.	.	TRBV28	TRBJ1-3	TGTGCCAGCAGGGGGGGACTGAGCTCTGGAAACACCATATATTTT	CASRGGLSSGNTIYF
once	TRBD2	TRBV24-1	TRBJ2-2	TGTGCCACCAGTCTGGGTTTCGCGGGGGGGAACACCGGGGAGCTGTTTTTT	CATSLGFAGGNTGELFF
few	TRBD1	TRBV18	TRBJ1-1	TGTGCCAGCTCACCACAGGGACAGTCGAACACTGAAGCTTTCTTT	CASSPQGQSNTEAFF
.	TRBD2	TRBV5-1	TRBJ2-1	TGCGCCAGCAGCTTGGAGATGACTAGCGGGAGCCGTGAGCAGTTCTTC	CASSLEMTSGSREQFF
.	.	TRBV19	TRBJ2-3	TGTGCCAGTAGTATAGATGGCGGGGGCACAGATACGCAGTATTTT	CASSIDGGGTDTQYF
.	TRBD2	TRBV18	TRBJ2-3	TGTGCCAGCTCACCAGTGAGCGGGGGAGATACGCAGTATTTT	CASSPVSGGDTQYF
once	TRBD1	TRBV19	TRBJ1-3	TGTGCCAGTACCACCCCGCCCGGGACAGGTTTTTTCGGAAACACCATATATTTT	CASTTPPGTGFFGNTIYF
.	TRBD1	TRBV6-6	TRBJ1-1	TGTGCCAGCAGCTCCCGACAGGGTTTTACTGAAGCTTTCTTT	CASSSRQGFTEAFF
.	TRBD1	TRBV5-4	TRBJ1-1	TGTGCCAGCAGCGCGGGACAGGAGTTTGAAGCTTTCTTT	CASSAGQEFEAFF
few	TRBD1	TRBV6-6	TRBJ2-7	TGTGCCAGCAGTTACCGGGACAGGGAAGGCGAGCAGTACTTC	CASSYRDREGEQYF
.	TRBD1	TRBV29-1	TRBJ1-1	TGCAGCGTTGACCGGGACAGGGGTTTAACTGAAGCTTTCTTT	CSVDRDRGLTEAFF
.	TRBD1	TRBV5-1	TRBJ1-2	TGCGCCAGCAGCTTGGCGACAGGGGTAGACGATGGCTACACCTTC	CASSLATGVDDGYTF
.	.	TRBV30	TRBJ1-2	TGTGCCTGGAGTGCCGCAGGTGACACCAACTATGGCTACACCTTC	CAWSAAGDTNYGYTF
few	.	TRBV6-2/TRBV6-3	TRBJ2-5	TGTGCCAGCAGTAAAACTCGGGGGACCCAGTACTTC	CASSKTRGTQYF
.	.	TRBV4-2	TRBJ1-3	TGTGCCAGCAGCCAGCTTGTGGAGTCCCTGAGCTCTGGAAACACCATATATTTT	CASSQLVESLSSGNTIYF
.	.	TRBV11-2	TRBJ2-3	TGTGCCAGCAGCTTAGAGTTTGCGTCGGGGTTTGAGGGAACAGATACGCAGTATTTT	CASSLEFASGFEGTDTQYF
.	TRBD2	TRBV7-2	TRBJ2-3	TGTGCCAGCAGCCGGACCAGACTAGCGGGCACAGATACGCAGTATTTT	CASSRTRLAGTDTQYF
.	TRBD1	TRBV4-2	TRBJ1-2	TGTGCCAGCAGCCAAGAAGGTCCACAGGGGGATCGTGGCTACACCTTC	CASSQEGPQGDRGYTF
.	.	TRBV7-9	TRBJ1-4	TGTGCCAGCAGACAATCTGGGGACAAGGGAAATGAAAAACTGTTTTTT	CASRQSGDKGNEKLFF